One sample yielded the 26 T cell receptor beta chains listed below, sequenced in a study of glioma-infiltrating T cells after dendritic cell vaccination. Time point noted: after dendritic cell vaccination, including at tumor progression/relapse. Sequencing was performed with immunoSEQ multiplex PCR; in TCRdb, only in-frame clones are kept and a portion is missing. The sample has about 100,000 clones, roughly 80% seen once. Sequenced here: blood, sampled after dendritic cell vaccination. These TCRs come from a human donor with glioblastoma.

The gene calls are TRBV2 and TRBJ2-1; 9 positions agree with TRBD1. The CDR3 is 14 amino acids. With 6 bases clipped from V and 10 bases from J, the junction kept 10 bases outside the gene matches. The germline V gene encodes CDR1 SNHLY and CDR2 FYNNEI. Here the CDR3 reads CASRPGQGVREQFF. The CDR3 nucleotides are TGTGCCAGCAGGCCGGGACAGGGAGTTAGGGAGCAGTTCTTC.

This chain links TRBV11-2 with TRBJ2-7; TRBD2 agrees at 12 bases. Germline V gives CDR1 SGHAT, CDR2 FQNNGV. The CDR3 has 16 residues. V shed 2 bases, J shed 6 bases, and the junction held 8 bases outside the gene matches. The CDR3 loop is CASSLYTGLAGPEQYF. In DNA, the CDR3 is TGTGCCAGCAGCTTATACACCGGACTAGCGGGACCCGAGCAGTACTTC.

The CDR3 DNA follows: TGCGCCAGCAGTAGACTGGACACAGATACGCAGTATTTT. It encodes CASSRLDTDTQYF. V usage is TRBV5-1 and J usage is TRBJ2-3; D call uncertain. Germline V gives CDR1 SGHRS, CDR2 YFSETQ. CDR3 length equals 13 residues. V was cut by 5 bases and J by 2 bases, with 9 bases left in between.

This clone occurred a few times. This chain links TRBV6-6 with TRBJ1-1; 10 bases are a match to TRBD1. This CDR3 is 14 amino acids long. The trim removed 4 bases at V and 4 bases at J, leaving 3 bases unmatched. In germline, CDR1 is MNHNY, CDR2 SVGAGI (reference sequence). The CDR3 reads CASSLGQGSTEAFF. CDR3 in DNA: TGTGCCAGCAGTTTGGGACAGGGGAGCACTGAAGCTTTCTTT.

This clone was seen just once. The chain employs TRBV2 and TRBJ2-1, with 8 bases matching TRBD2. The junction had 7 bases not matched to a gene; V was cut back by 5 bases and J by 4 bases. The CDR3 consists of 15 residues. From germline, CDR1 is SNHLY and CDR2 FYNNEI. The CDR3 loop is CASSSPGLGYNEQFF. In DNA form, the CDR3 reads TGTGCCAGCAGTTCCCCGGGACTAGGTTACAATGAGCAGTTCTTC.

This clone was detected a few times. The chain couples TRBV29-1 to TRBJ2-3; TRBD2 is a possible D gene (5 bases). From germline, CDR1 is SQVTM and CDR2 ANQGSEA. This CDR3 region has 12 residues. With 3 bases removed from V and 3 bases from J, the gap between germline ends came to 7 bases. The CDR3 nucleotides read TGCAGCGTTGAGAGGGTTACAGATACGCAGTATTTT. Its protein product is CSVERVTDTQYF.

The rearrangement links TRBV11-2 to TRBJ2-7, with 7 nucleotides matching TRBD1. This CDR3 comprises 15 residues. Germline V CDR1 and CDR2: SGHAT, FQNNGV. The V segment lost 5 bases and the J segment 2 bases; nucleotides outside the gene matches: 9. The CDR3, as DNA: TGTGCCAGCAGCAGGACCGGGACAGCCACCTACGAGCAGTACTTC. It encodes CASSRTGTATYEQYF.

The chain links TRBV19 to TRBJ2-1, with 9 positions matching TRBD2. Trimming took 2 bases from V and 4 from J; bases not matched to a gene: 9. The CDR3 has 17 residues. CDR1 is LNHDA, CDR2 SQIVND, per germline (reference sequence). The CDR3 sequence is CASSIIGGGLAYNEQFF. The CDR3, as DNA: TGTGCCAGTAGTATAATTGGGGGGGGACTAGCATACAATGAGCAGTTCTTC. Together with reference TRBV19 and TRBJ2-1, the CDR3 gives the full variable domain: DGGITQSPKYLFRKEGQNVTLSCEQNLNHDAMYWYRQDPGQGLRLIYYSQIVNDFQKGDIAEGYSVSREKKESFPLTVTSAQKNPTAFYLCASSIIGGGLAYNEQFFGPGTRLTVL.

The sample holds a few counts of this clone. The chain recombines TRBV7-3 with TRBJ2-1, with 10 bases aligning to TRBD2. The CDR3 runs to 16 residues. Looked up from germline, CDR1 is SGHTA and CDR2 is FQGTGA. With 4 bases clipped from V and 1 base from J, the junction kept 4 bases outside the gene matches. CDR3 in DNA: TGTGCCAGCAGCTCATTAGCGGGGGGTTCCTACAATGAGCAGTTCTTC. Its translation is CASSSLAGGSYNEQFF.

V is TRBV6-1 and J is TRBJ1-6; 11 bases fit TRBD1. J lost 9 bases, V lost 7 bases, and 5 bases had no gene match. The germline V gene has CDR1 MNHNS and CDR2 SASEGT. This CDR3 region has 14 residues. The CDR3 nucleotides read TGTGCCAGCACCTTCGGACAGGGGGCTTCACCCCTCCACTTT. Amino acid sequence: CASTFGQGASPLHF.

The CDR3 DNA sequence: TGTGCCAGTAGTACGGGACAGCGGAATTCACCCCTCCACTTT. Translating it yields CASSTGQRNSPLHF. The chain recombines TRBV19 with TRBJ1-6; 7 positions match TRBD1. This CDR3 contains 14 residues. CDR1 and CDR2 (germline): LNHDA, SQIVND (reference sequence). V dropped 4 bases and J dropped 7; count of bases not matched to a gene: 4.

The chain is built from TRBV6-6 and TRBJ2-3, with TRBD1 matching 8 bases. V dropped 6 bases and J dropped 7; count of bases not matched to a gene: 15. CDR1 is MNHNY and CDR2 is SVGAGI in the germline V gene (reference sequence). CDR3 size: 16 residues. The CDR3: CASSKPPGQVLNTQYF. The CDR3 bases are TGTGCCAGCAGCAAACCTCCGGGACAGGTTCTAAATACGCAGTATTTT.

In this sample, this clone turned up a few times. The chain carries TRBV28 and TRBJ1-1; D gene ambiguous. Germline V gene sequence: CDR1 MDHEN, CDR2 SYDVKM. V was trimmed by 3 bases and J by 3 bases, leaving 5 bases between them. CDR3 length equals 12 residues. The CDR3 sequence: CASSLRYTEAFF. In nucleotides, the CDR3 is TGTGCCAGCAGTTTGAGGTACACTGAAGCTTTCTTT.

Written as DNA, the CDR3 is TGTGCCAGCAGTTTATCAGGAATAGTCGGTGAAAAACTGTTTTTT. It encodes CASSLSGIVGEKLFF. The chain employs TRBV28 and TRBJ1-4; D unresolved. The V end was cut by 1 base, the J end by 7 bases, with 13 bases between. Germline V gene data show CDR1 as MDHEN and CDR2 as SYDVKM. The CDR3 totals 15 residues.

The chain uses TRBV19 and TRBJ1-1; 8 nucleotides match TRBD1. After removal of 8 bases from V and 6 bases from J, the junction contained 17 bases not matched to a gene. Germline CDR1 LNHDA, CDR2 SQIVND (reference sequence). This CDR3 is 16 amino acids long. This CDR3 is CASWHGGRTGSSEAFF. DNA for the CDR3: TGTGCCAGTTGGCACGGGGGTCGGACAGGGTCTTCTGAAGCTTTCTTT.

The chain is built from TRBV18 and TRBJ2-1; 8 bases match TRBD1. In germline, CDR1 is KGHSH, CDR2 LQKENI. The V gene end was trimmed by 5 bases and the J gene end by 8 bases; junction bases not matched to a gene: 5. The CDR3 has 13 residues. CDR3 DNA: TGTGCCAGCTCAAAGGACAGGGTGGATGAGCAGTTCTTC. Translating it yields CASSKDRVDEQFF.

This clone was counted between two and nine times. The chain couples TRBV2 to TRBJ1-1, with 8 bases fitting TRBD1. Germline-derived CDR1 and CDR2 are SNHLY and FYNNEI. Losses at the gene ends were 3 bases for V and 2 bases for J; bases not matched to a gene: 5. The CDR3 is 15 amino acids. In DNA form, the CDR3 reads TGTGCCAGCAGTGACTACAGGGGGGCAAACACTGAAGCTTTCTTT. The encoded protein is CASSDYRGANTEAFF.

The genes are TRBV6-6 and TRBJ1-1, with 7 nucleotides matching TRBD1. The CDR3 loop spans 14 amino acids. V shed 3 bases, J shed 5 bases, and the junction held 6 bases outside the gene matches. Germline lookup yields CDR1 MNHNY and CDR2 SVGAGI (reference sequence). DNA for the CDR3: TGTGCCAGCAGTTATCTGACAGGGCAAACTGAAGCTTTCTTT. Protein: CASSYLTGQTEAFF.

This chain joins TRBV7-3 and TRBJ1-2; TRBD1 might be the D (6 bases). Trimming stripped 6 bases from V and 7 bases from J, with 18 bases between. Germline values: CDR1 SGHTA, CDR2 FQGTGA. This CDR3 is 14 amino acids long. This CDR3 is CASSLQGGLGGYTF. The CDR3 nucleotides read TGTGCCAGCAGTCTCCAAGGGGGTCTTGGTGGCTACACCTTC. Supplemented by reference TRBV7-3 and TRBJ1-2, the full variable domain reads GAGVSQTPSNKVTEKGKYVELRCDPISGHTALYWYRQSLGQGPEFLIYFQGTGAADDSGLPNDRFFAVRPEGSVSTLKIQRTERGDSAVYLCASSLQGGLGGYTFGSGTRLTVV.

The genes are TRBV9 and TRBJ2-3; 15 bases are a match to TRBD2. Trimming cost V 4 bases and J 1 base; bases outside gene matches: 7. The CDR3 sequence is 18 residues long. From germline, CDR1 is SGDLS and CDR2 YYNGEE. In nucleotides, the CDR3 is TGTGCCAGCAGCTTGGGACTAGCGGGAGGAGGTGGCACAGATACGCAGTATTTT. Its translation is CASSLGLAGGGGTDTQYF. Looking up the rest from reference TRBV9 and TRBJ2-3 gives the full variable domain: DSGVTQTPKHLITATGQRVTLRCSPRSGDLSVYWYQQSLDQGLQFLIQYYNGEERAKGNILERFSAQQFPDLHSELNLSSLELGDSALYFCASSLGLAGGGGTDTQYFGPGTRLTVL.

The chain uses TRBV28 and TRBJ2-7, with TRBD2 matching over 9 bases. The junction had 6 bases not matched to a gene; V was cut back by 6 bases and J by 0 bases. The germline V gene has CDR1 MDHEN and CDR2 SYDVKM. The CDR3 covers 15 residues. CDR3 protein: CASSLTSGGSYEQYF. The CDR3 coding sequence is TGTGCCAGCAGCCTGACTAGCGGAGGCTCCTACGAGCAGTACTTC.

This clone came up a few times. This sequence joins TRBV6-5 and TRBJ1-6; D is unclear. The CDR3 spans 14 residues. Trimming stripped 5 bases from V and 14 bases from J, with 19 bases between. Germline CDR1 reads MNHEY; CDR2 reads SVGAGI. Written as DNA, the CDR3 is TGTGCCAGCAGTAGTTCAGGTTTTCCGGGAGCCCTCCACTTT. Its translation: CASSSSGFPGALHF.

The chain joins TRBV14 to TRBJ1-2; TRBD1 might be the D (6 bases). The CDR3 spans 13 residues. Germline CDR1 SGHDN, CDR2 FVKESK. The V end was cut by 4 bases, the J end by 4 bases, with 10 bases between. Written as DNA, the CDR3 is TGTGCCAGCAGCCGGACAGACTTCTATGGCTACACCTTC. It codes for CASSRTDFYGYTF.

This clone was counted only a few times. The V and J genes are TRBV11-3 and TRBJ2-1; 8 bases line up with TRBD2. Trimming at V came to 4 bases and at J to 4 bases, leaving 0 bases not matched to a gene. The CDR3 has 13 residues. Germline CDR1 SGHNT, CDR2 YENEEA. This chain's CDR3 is CASSSGGYNEQFF. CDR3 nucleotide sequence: TGTGCCAGCAGCTCGGGAGGGTACAATGAGCAGTTCTTC.

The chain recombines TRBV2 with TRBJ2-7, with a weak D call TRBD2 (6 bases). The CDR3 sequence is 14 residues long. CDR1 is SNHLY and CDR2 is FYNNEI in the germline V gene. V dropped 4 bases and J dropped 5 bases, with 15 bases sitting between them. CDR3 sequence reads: CASSARFGGNEQYF. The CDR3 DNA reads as TGTGCCAGCAGTGCACGATTTGGGGGGAACGAGCAGTACTTC. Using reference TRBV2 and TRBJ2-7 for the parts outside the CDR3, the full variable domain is EPEVTQTPSHQVTQMGQEVILRCVPISNHLYFYWYRQILGQKVEFLVSFYNNEISEKSEIFDDQFSVERPDGSNFTLKIRSTKLEDSAMYFCASSARFGGNEQYFGPGTRLTVT.

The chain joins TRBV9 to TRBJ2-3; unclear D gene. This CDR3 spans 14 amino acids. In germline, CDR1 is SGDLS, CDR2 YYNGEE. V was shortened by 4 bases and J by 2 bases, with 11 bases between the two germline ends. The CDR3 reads CASSSRLDTDTQYF. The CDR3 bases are TGTGCCAGCAGCTCTCGACTTGACACAGATACGCAGTATTTT.